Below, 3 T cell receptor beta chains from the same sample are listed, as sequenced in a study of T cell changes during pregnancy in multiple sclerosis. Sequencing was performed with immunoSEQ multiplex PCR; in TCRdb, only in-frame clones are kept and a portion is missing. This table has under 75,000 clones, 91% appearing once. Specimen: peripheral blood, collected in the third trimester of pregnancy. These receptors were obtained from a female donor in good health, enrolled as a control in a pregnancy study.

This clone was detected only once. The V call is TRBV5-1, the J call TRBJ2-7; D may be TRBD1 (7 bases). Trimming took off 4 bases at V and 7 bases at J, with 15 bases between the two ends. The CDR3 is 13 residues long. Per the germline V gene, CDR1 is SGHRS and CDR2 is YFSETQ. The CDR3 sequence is CASSRGGGNEQYF. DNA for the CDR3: TGCGCCAGCAGCCGCGGAGGGGGCAATGAGCAGTACTTC.

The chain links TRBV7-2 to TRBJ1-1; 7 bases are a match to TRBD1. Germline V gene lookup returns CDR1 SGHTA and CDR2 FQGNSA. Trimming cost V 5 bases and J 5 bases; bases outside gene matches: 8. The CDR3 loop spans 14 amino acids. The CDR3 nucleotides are TGTGCCAGCAGCCCCGACAGGGTTCGAACTGAAGCTTTCTTT. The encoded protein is CASSPDRVRTEAFF.

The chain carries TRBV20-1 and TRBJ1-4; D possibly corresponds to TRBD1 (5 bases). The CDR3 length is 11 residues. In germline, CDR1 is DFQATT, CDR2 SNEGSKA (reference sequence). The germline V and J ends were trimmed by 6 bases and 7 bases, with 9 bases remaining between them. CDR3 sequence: CSAAQGEKLFF. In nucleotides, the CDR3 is TGCAGTGCCGCTCAGGGTGAAAAACTGTTTTTT.